This T cell receptor (beta chain) was captured by sequencing in a study of CD8+CD57+ T cells in acquired aplastic anemia. Study summary: Across the sorted CD4+ and CD8+ cells, DNA amounts averaged roughly 3 ug.

There are many counts of this clonotype. Its antigen is as yet unknown. Profiling of TCR beta VDJ combinations and CDR3 sequences used genomic DNA as template. MiXCR, applied by TCRdb to the reads, yields one record per CDR3 protein. The sample has 400,000 to 450,000 distinct CDR3 sequences, around 68% seen once; the top ten hold 4%. Looked up from germline, CDR1 is MDHEN and CDR2 is SYDVKM. The CDR3 is 15 residues long. V was cut by 6 bases and J by 9 bases, with 18 bases left in between. Points from the study as a whole: Overlap between patients and controls comprised 25 to 30 CD8+ CDR3 sequences.

The rearrangement uses TRBV28 and TRBJ1-6; D is perhaps TRBD1 (6 bases). The source of this sequence is a human donor in good health, serving as a control. Sequencing input: sorted CD4+, CD8+, or CD8+CD57+ T cells (not recorded which) from PBMCs. CDR3 sequence: CASRERTEGSSPLHF. The CDR3 nucleotides are TGTGCCAGCAGAGAACGGACAGAGGGTAGTTCACCCCTCCACTTT. The full variable domain, in which reference TRBV28 and TRBJ1-6 provide the parts outside the CDR3, is DVKVTQSSRYLVKRTGEKVFLECVQDMDHENMFWYRQDPGLGLRLIYFSYDVKMKEKGDIPEGYSVSREKKERFSLILESASTNQTSMYLCASRERTEGSSPLHFGNGTRLTVT.